This entry lists 30 T cell receptor beta chains sequenced from one sample in a study of OX40 agonist ivuxolimab in advanced cancers. Clones were read by immunoSEQ multiplex PCR, and TCRdb kept only the in-frame ones, dropping some. This sample yields fewer than 85,000 clones, of which around nine tenths are seen a single time; approximately 0.63% belongs to the top ten. This specimen was CD4+ or CD8+ T cells sorted from blood, taken in a trial of the OX40 agonist ivuxolimab. The receptors shown here come from an adult with an advanced solid tumor such as melanoma, head and neck, liver or kidney cancer.

The chain couples TRBV27 to TRBJ1-6, with D possibly being TRBD1 (6 bases). Germline V gene sequence: CDR1 MNHEY, CDR2 SMNVEV (reference sequence). The CDR3 length is 16 residues. The ends were cut back, 6 bases at V and 0 bases at J, with 12 bases in the middle. The CDR3 DNA sequence: TGTGCCAGCAGCAACAGGGACCGCTCCTATAATTCACCCCTCCACTTT. It specifies CASSNRDRSYNSPLHF.

V usage is TRBV19 and J usage is TRBJ2-3; D not certain. Germline V gene lookup returns CDR1 LNHDA and CDR2 SQIVND (reference sequence). Trimming took 5 bases from V and 2 from J, leaving 2 bases between them. The CDR3 is 11 residues long. The CDR3 DNA is TGTGCCAGTAGTGTCACAGATACGCAGTATTTT. Amino acid sequence: CASSVTDTQYF. The whole variable domain, filled in from reference TRBV19 and TRBJ2-3, reads DGGITQSPKYLFRKEGQNVTLSCEQNLNHDAMYWYRQDPGQGLRLIYYSQIVNDFQKGDIAEGYSVSREKKESFPLTVTSAQKNPTAFYLCASSVTDTQYFGPGTRLTVL.

The V and J genes are TRBV27 and TRBJ2-2; 9 bases match TRBD2. CDR1 and CDR2 (germline): MNHEY, SMNVEV (reference sequence). Unmatched junction bases numbered 8, after V lost 5 bases and J lost 4 bases. This CDR3 spans 16 amino acids. The CDR3: CASSGPGLAGTGELFF. CDR3 DNA sequence: TGTGCCAGCAGTGGTCCGGGACTAGCCGGCACCGGGGAGCTGTTTTTT.

The chain combines TRBV5-4 with TRBJ2-7; 10 bases map to TRBD2. Trimming removed 0 bases from V and 1 base from J; junction bases left unmatched: 4. Germline loops: CDR1 SGHNT, CDR2 YYREEE (reference sequence). CDR3 length: 16 amino acids. The CDR3 loop reads CASSLAGTSASYEQYF. The DNA for the CDR3 is TGTGCCAGCAGCTTGGCCGGGACTAGCGCTTCCTACGAGCAGTACTTC.

This clone was recorded at least ten times. The V call is TRBV19, the J call TRBJ1-2; maybe TRBD1 (5 bases). Trimming pared 6 bases from V and 4 bases from J, leaving 15 bases between. This CDR3 is built from 14 residues. Per the germline V gene, CDR1 is LNHDA and CDR2 is SQIVND (reference sequence). The CDR3 sequence: CASRPTEPRYGYTF. Written as DNA, the CDR3 is TGTGCCAGTAGGCCGACAGAACCGCGCTATGGCTACACCTTC.

The V and J genes are TRBV27 and TRBJ1-5, with D possibly TRBD1 on 5 matching bases. Germline V CDR1 and CDR2: MNHEY, SMNVEV (reference sequence). V was clipped by 6 bases and J by 1 base, with 19 bases between them. This CDR3 has 17 residues. The chain's CDR3 is CASRPWGTSLSNQPQHF. Here the CDR3 DNA reads TGTGCCAGCAGGCCCTGGGGGACGAGCCTAAGCAATCAGCCCCAGCATTTT.

This chain uses TRBV4-3 with TRBJ2-1; D ambiguous. This CDR3 region has 14 residues. Germline V gives CDR1 LGHNA, CDR2 YSLEER. Trimming left V 1 base short and J 5 bases short, with 9 bases between. For the CDR3, the DNA is TGCGCCAGCAGCCAAGGACTCAGAAACAATGAGCAGTTCTTC. Its translation is CASSQGLRNNEQFF.

The V call is TRBV11-2, the J call TRBJ2-1, with 7 bases matching TRBD2. The CDR3 contains 15 residues. Germline V gives CDR1 SGHAT, CDR2 FQNNGV. With V trimmed by 5 bases and J by 12 bases, 16 bases remained unmatched. The DNA for the CDR3 is TGTGCCAGCAGCCCCCGGGACTATCCCTCTGGTGGGCAGTTCTTC. Amino acid sequence: CASSPRDYPSGGQFF.

The rearrangement joins TRBV30 to TRBJ2-1; D might be TRBD1 (7 bases). This CDR3 region has 13 residues. Germline V gives CDR1 GTSNPN, CDR2 SVGIG (reference sequence). Trimming stripped 3 bases from V and 10 bases from J, with 16 bases between. The CDR3 spells CAWSRQGAGEQFF. The CDR3 bases are TGTGCCTGGAGCAGACAGGGCGCGGGGGAGCAGTTCTTC.

A single count supports this clone. This sequence joins TRBV28 and TRBJ1-2; TRBD1 matches at 9 bases. The junction had 12 bases not matched to a gene; V was cut back by 11 bases and J by 2 bases. Germline assignment: CDR1 MDHEN and CDR2 SYDVKM. The CDR3 totals 15 residues. The chain's CDR3 is CAHGSPGQGNYGYTF. In DNA, the CDR3 is TGTGCCCACGGTTCACCGGGACAGGGAAACTATGGCTACACCTTC.

This chain links TRBV9 with TRBJ2-2, with 9 bases fitting TRBD2. This CDR3 spans 15 amino acids. V was clipped by 2 bases and J by 1 base; unmatched bases: 0. Germline CDR1 reads SGDLS; CDR2 reads YYNGEE. CDR3 in amino acids: CASSVTSGNTGELFF. CDR3 coding DNA: TGTGCCAGCAGCGTGACTAGCGGGAACACCGGGGAGCTGTTTTTT.

This sequence joins TRBV5-5 and TRBJ2-2; D ambiguous. CDR1 is SGHKS, CDR2 YYEKEE, per germline (reference sequence). CDR3 length: 15 amino acids. Trimming removed 0 bases from V and 3 bases from J, with 9 bases in between. The CDR3 region is CASSLAGSDTGELFF. For the CDR3, the DNA is TGTGCCAGCAGCTTGGCGGGTTCGGACACCGGGGAGCTGTTTTTT.

The gene calls are TRBV5-1 and TRBJ2-3; 9 bases are shared with TRBD2. The CDR3 contains 17 residues. Germline values: CDR1 SGHRS, CDR2 YFSETQ. V lost 4 bases, J lost 1 base, and 10 bases stayed unmatched. The CDR3 reads CASSPPGLAVGTDTQYF. The CDR3 nucleotides are TGCGCCAGCAGCCCCCCGGGACTAGCAGTGGGCACAGATACGCAGTATTTT.

This clone showed up just once. This chain connects TRBV10-3 to TRBJ1-3; D unresolved. Germline V gene lookup returns CDR1 ENHRY and CDR2 SYGVKD. V was shortened by 10 bases and J by 8 bases, with 15 bases between the two germline ends. The CDR3 length is 12 residues. CDR3 bases: TGTGCCACCGAAGGACGGCCCGACACCATATATTTT. This encodes CATEGRPDTIYF.

The chain couples TRBV4-3 to TRBJ2-5, with 9 nucleotides matching TRBD1. The J call may not be correct, given that the DNA end is closer to TRBJ2-7. The CDR3 totals 15 residues. Germline V gene data show CDR1 as LGHNA and CDR2 as YSLEER. CDR3 amino acids: CASSQLRQGDYEQYF. The CDR3 DNA reads as TGCGCCAGCAGCCAACTTCGACAGGGGGACTACGAGCAGTACTTC.

The chain's CDR3 is CAISEVGVAEAFF. CDR3 nucleotide sequence: TGTGCCATCAGTGAGGTCGGGGTTGCTGAAGCTTTCTTT. The rearrangement joins TRBV10-3 to TRBJ1-1, with D unresolved. CDR1 is ENHRY and CDR2 is SYGVKD in the germline V gene. The CDR3 sequence is 13 residues long. V shed 2 bases and J shed 6 bases, with 10 bases lying between them.

The chain is built from TRBV6-5 and TRBJ2-3, with 11 bases matching TRBD2. The V segment lost 6 bases and the J segment 1 base; nucleotides outside the gene matches: 3. The CDR3 consists of 15 residues. Germline V CDR1 and CDR2: MNHEY, SVGAGI. CDR3 coding DNA: TGTGCCAGCAGCCTTAGCGGGGGGGGCACAGATACGCAGTATTTT. This sequence encodes CASSLSGGGTDTQYF.

This clone was picked up one time. V is TRBV7-9 and J is TRBJ1-5; D not certain. The CDR3 contains 13 residues. Trimming removed 5 bases at V and 7 bases at J, with 12 bases between. CDR1 SEHNR and CDR2 FQNEAQ come from the germline V gene (reference sequence). CDR3 nucleotides: TGTGCCAGCAGCGTGGACGGGATGCAGCCCCAGCATTTT. Translating gives CASSVDGMQPQHF. The full variable domain, rest sourced from reference TRBV7-9 and TRBJ1-5, is DTGVSQNPRHKITKRGQNVTFRCDPISEHNRLYWYRQTLGQGPEFLTYFQNEAQLEKSRLLSDRFSAERPKGSFSTLEIQRTEQGDSAMYLCASSVDGMQPQHFGDGTRLSIL.

V is TRBV7-8 and J is TRBJ2-6; possible D gene TRBD1, 5 bases. Per the germline V gene, CDR1 is SGHVS and CDR2 is FQNEAQ. This CDR3 contains 18 residues. Trimming took 5 bases from V and 2 from J, leaving 19 bases between them. CDR3: CASSRSVQGLAGANVLTF. The CDR3 coding sequence is TGTGCCAGCAGCCGTTCGGTGCAGGGTTTGGCTGGGGCCAACGTCCTGACTTTC.

The chain has TRBV7-9 and TRBJ2-7; 9 bases map to TRBD2. CDR1 SEHNR and CDR2 FQNEAQ come from the germline V gene (reference sequence). The CDR3 length is 18 residues. Germline trimming cut 5 bases from V and 0 bases from J; bases unmatched to any gene: 14. In DNA, the CDR3 is TGTGCCAGCAGCACAGGAGTCCGCGGGAGGGGGAGCTCCTACGAGCAGTACTTC. It translates to CASSTGVRGRGSSYEQYF.

J is TRBJ2-2 and V is TRBV6-1; 8 bases map to TRBD1. This CDR3 comprises 15 residues. V lost 7 bases, J lost 0 bases, and 4 bases stayed unmatched. Germline-derived CDR1 and CDR2 are MNHNS and SASEGT. CDR3 in amino acids: CASILDRANTGELFF. The CDR3 coding sequence is TGTGCCAGCATCCTGGACAGGGCGAACACCGGGGAGCTGTTTTTT.

This chain joins TRBV10-3 and TRBJ1-1, with TRBD1 matching over 7 bases. The CDR3 length is 14 residues. The junction had 11 bases not matched to a gene; V was cut back by 9 bases and J by 4 bases. CDR1 and CDR2 (germline): ENHRY, SYGVKD. Written as DNA, the CDR3 is TGTGCCATTGGTGAAGGGGGCGCGTCCACTGAAGCTTTCTTT. Amino acid sequence: CAIGEGGASTEAFF.

The chain joins TRBV7-2 to TRBJ1-2, with TRBD1 matching over 9 bases. The ends lost 1 base at V and 4 bases at J; junction bases unmatched: 7. Germline V gives CDR1 SGHTA, CDR2 FQGNSA. The CDR3 loop spans 16 amino acids. Here the CDR3 DNA reads TGTGCCAGCAGCTTAGTACAGGGGGCGCCTATCTATGGCTACACCTTC. This translates into CASSLVQGAPIYGYTF.

The CDR3 region has the DNA TGTGCCAGCAGACTAGCGGGAGTCGGGGCCGGGGAGCTGTTTTTT. Its translation is CASRLAGVGAGELFF. The V call is TRBV27, the J call TRBJ2-2; the match to TRBD2 covers 11 bases. V gave up 6 bases and J gave up 6 bases; unmatched junction bases: 6. Germline CDR1 is MNHEY and CDR2 is SMNVEV (reference sequence). The CDR3 totals 15 residues.

J is TRBJ1-1 and V is TRBV14, with TRBD1 identical over 7 bases. This CDR3 is 16 amino acids long. Germline loops: CDR1 SGHDN, CDR2 FVKESK. Losses at the gene ends were 1 base for V and 4 bases for J; bases not matched to a gene: 9. CDR3 residues: CASSQVGQLPLTEAFF. CDR3 sequence (DNA): TGTGCCAGCAGCCAAGTGGGACAGCTACCCCTCACTGAAGCTTTCTTT.

V gene TRBV19 combines with J gene TRBJ1-1; the match to TRBD1 covers 8 bases. The germline gives CDR1 LNHDA, CDR2 SQIVND (reference sequence). The CDR3 loop spans 16 amino acids. The V gene end was trimmed by 7 bases and the J gene end by 0 bases; junction bases not matched to a gene: 10. The CDR3 nucleotides are TGTGCCAGTATCTCGGGGGACAGGTTCATGAACACTGAAGCTTTCTTT. It translates to CASISGDRFMNTEAFF.

The chain links TRBV19 to TRBJ1-1; TRBD1 matches at 10 bases. The CDR3 spans 14 residues. Germline CDR1 reads LNHDA; CDR2 reads SQIVND (reference sequence). J gave up 3 bases and V 5 bases, and 3 bases lay outside the gene matches. The CDR3 DNA reads as TGTGCCAGTAGTCCGGGACAGGGGTACACTGAAGCTTTCTTT. Protein: CASSPGQGYTEAFF.

The rearrangement joins TRBV18 to TRBJ1-5; D gene uncertain. Germline V gene sequence: CDR1 KGHSH, CDR2 LQKENI. V lost 5 bases and J lost 4, with 12 bases in between. The CDR3 loop spans 14 amino acids. CDR3 DNA: TGTGCCAGCTCAGGACGGACGGAAAATCAGCCCCAGCATTTT. Translation gives CASSGRTENQPQHF.

This clone has only one observation. The rearrangement joins TRBV5-6 to TRBJ2-1; no clear D gene. Looked up from germline, CDR1 is SGHDT and CDR2 is YYEEEE. V was pared by 0 bases and J by 9 bases, with 7 bases between. This CDR3 contains 12 residues. CDR3: CASSLVSGEQFF. The CDR3 DNA sequence: TGTGCCAGCAGCTTGGTTTCTGGTGAGCAGTTCTTC.

This sequence joins TRBV14 and TRBJ1-1, with D unclear. The ends were cut back, 2 bases at V and 14 bases at J, with 18 bases in the middle. The CDR3 covers 13 residues. Germline lookup yields CDR1 SGHDN and CDR2 FVKESK. The CDR3 coding sequence is TGTGCCAGCAGCCAATCCCTGGGCCGTCCGAGCTTCTTT. It specifies CASSQSLGRPSFF. Full variable domain (remainder filled in from reference TRBV14 and TRBJ1-1): EAGVTQFPSHSVIEKGQTVTLRCDPISGHDNLYWYRRVMGKEIKFLLHFVKESKQDESGMPNNRFLAERTGGTYSTLKVQPAELEDSGVYFCASSQSLGRPSFFGQGTRLTVV.